The clone carrying this T cell receptor beta chain was detected once. These data belong to a study of T cell changes during pregnancy in multiple sclerosis. Using immunoSEQ multiplex PCR, the repertoire was profiled, and TCRdb retains in-frame clones only, with some absent. The sample gives 58,000 or so clones, 70% to 90% of which show up once; approximately 0.4% is in the top ten. CDR1 and CDR2 from the germline V gene are SGHTA and FQGTGA. V was pared by 4 bases and J by 7 bases, with 10 bases of the junction left unmatched. This CDR3 has 16 residues. Material: CD4+ T cells from peripheral blood mononuclear cells, obtained in the third trimester of pregnancy. The receptor was isolated from a female donor with multiple sclerosis, enrolled in a pregnancy study. V is TRBV7-3 and J is TRBJ1-6; 7 bases agree with TRBD1. For the CDR3, the DNA is TGTGCCAGCAGCTCGCCGCCGGGACAGAGAAATTCACCCCTCCACTTT. It yields the protein CASSSPPGQRNSPLHF.